The T cell receptor beta chain under discussion was sequenced for a study of blood T cell repertoires in COVID-19. Study context: The origin of the acute and convalescent COVID-19 samples was the United States, Italy and Spain. Sources were T cells, B-cell-depleted T cells, or PBMCs; the material itself was cDNA or gDNA.

CDR3 length: 17 amino acids. Germline loops: CDR1 SGHRS, CDR2 YFSETQ. The V segment lost 0 bases and the J segment 4 bases; nucleotides outside the gene matches: 10. Original analysis: Reference gene primers were amplified, and this amplification served to estimate nucleated cell counts. TCRdb keeps only in-frame clones here, not all; method: immunoSEQ multiplex PCR. V, J and clone size reflect that table, while D and trimming were determined from the DNA. The sample shows over 140,000 clones, more than 65% of them seen only once. This chain links TRBV5-1 with TRBJ2-3; 8 bases align to TRBD2. Sequencing was carried out using peripheral blood. The TCR was taken from a woman aged 60-75 years with acute or convalescent COVID-19. The CDR3 nucleotides read TGCGCCAGCAGCTTGGGCTCGGGCGGGAGGAATCCAGATACGCAGTATTTT. It is translated as CASSLGSGGRNPDTQYF.